A single sample gave rise to the 2 T cell receptor beta chains below, sequenced in a study of healthy donors' naive CD4 and CD8 T cells. A linear amplification protocol produced the TCR libraries from roughly 0.5 ug of total RNA. TCRdb reanalysed the reads using MiXCR and keeps one entry per CDR3 protein. The sample has about 180,000 distinct CDR3 sequences, around three quarters seen once. The specimen sequenced was naive CD4+ and CD8+ T cells sorted from blood, pooled from several donors. The receptor source for this set is a pool of human donors in good health; the sample pools cells from several healthy donors.

This chain uses TRBV27 with TRBJ1-1; maybe TRBD1 (5 bases). The CDR3 loop spans 17 amino acids. V was shortened by 5 bases and J by 1 base, with 20 bases between the two germline ends. Germline CDR1 and CDR2: MNHEY and SMNVEV (reference sequence). The CDR3 nucleotides are TGTGCCAGCAGTGGAGCGGGGCAAATTATACGGAACACTGAAGCTTTCTTT. It specifies CASSGAGQIIRNTEAFF.

Only a few counts were recorded for this clonotype. The J gene is TRBJ1-1, the V gene TRBV18, with D perhaps matching TRBD1 (5 bases). CDR1 and CDR2 from the germline V gene are KGHSH and LQKENI. This CDR3 spans 13 amino acids. Between the trimmed V and J ends, which lost 4 bases and 5 bases, there was a span of 11 bases. The DNA for the CDR3 is TGTGCCAGCTCACTAACAGGCGGGACTGAAGCTTTCTTT. Its protein product is CASSLTGGTEAFF.